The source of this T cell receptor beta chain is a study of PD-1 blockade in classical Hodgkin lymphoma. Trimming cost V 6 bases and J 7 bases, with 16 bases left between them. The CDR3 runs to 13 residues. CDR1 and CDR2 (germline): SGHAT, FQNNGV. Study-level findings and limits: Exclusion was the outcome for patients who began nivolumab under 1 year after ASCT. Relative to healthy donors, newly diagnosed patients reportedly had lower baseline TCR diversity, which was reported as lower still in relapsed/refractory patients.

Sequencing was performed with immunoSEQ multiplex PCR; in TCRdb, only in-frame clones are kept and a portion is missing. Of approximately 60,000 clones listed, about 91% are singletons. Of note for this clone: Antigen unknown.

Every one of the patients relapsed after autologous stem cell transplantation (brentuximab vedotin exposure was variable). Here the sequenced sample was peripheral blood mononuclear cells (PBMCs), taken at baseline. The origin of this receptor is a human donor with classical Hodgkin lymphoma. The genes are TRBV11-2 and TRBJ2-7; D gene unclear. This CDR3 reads CASSSGPLGEQYF. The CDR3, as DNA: TGTGCCAGCAGTTCCGGCCCCTTAGGGGAGCAGTACTTC.